A single sample is the source of the 27 T cell receptor beta chains below, sequenced in a study of OX40 agonist ivuxolimab in advanced cancers. The repertoire was sequenced with immunoSEQ multiplex PCR; TCRdb's copy has only in-frame clones and lacks some. Among tens of thousands of clones, approximately 84% were seen once, and the ten largest hold around 7.3%. The specimen comprised CD4+ or CD8+ T cells sorted from blood, sampled in a trial of the OX40 agonist ivuxolimab. These receptors all stem from an adult with an advanced solid tumor such as melanoma, head and neck, liver or kidney cancer.

The chain uses TRBV7-3 and TRBJ2-6; D perhaps matches TRBD1 (5 bases). Per germline, CDR1 SGHTA and CDR2 FQGTGA. The CDR3 contains 15 residues. V was pared by 5 bases and J by 0 bases, with 8 bases between. The CDR3 nucleotides are TGTGCCAGCAGCCCACAGGTCTCTGGGGCCAACGTCCTGACTTTC. Translated: CASSPQVSGANVLTF.

The CDR3 sequence: CASGDRAQNTEAFF. The CDR3 DNA sequence: TGTGCCAGCGGGGACAGGGCTCAGAACACTGAAGCTTTCTTT. The rearrangement joins TRBV21-1 to TRBJ1-1; the table's D call of TRBD1 was not tested on the DNA. TRBV21-1 is a documented pseudogene. This CDR3 region has 14 residues.

V and J are TRBV19 and TRBJ2-1, with D possibly being TRBD1 or TRBD2 (5 bases each). Germline CDR1 reads LNHDA; CDR2 reads SQIVND (reference sequence). The CDR3 spans 14 residues. V was cut by 3 bases and J by 8 bases, with 14 bases left in between. The CDR3 nucleotides read TGTGCCAGTAGTATTCGGGAAGGGGTCTATGAGCAGTTCTTC. This gives the protein CASSIREGVYEQFF.

This chain joins TRBV5-1 and TRBJ2-3; possible D gene TRBD1, 6 bases. The CDR3 sequence is 14 residues long. Trimming shortened V by 4 bases and J by 2 bases, and 11 bases separated the two germline ends. Germline assignment: CDR1 SGHRS and CDR2 YFSETQ. The CDR3: CASSLGQTTDTQYF. CDR3 DNA sequence: TGCGCCAGCAGCCTAGGACAGACCACAGATACGCAGTATTTT.

This sequence joins TRBV18 and TRBJ2-7, with a tentative D call TRBD2 (5 bases). Germline lookup yields CDR1 KGHSH and CDR2 LQKENI. This CDR3 region has 17 residues. V was clipped by 3 bases and J by 4 bases, with 22 bases between them. CDR3 bases: TGTGCCAGCTCACCCCTCAAACCGGGGTCCCTATCGTACGAGCAGTACTTC. Its protein product is CASSPLKPGSLSYEQYF.

CDR3 amino acids: CASSSKTGADTQYF. CDR3 nucleotide sequence: TGTGCCAGCAGCTCAAAGACAGGGGCGGATACGCAGTATTTT. The chain carries TRBV5-6 and TRBJ2-3; 8 nucleotides line up with TRBD1. Germline V CDR1 and CDR2: SGHDT, YYEEEE. The J segment lost 6 bases and the V segment lost 3 bases, leaving 6 bases of the junction unmatched. The CDR3 runs to 14 residues.

V and J are TRBV10-3 and TRBJ2-3, with 9 positions matching TRBD2. Looked up from germline, CDR1 is ENHRY and CDR2 is SYGVKD. The CDR3 spans 17 residues. V dropped 3 bases and J dropped 3; count of bases not matched to a gene: 10. The CDR3 here is CAISEGGLAGLTDTQYF. CDR3 DNA sequence: TGTGCCATCAGTGAAGGAGGTCTAGCGGGACTGACAGATACGCAGTATTTT.

There are a few counts of this clone. The chain combines TRBV7-2 with TRBJ2-1, with TRBD2 identical over 9 bases. V lost 5 bases and J lost 0; bases outside the gene matches: 14. The CDR3 consists of 19 residues. Germline assignment: CDR1 SGHTA and CDR2 FQGNSA. CDR3 amino acids: CASSRDGGRAYSSYNEQFF. DNA of the CDR3: TGTGCCAGCAGCCGAGACGGCGGGAGGGCCTATAGCTCCTACAATGAGCAGTTCTTC.

This rearrangement joins TRBV7-9 to TRBJ2-3, with TRBD2 matching over 8 bases. The CDR3 sequence is 16 residues long. V dropped 3 bases and J dropped 0; count of bases not matched to a gene: 5. Germline V gene sequence: CDR1 SEHNR, CDR2 FQNEAQ (reference sequence). The CDR3 region has the DNA TGTGCCAGCAGCTTTTTGACGGGAGGGAGCACAGATACGCAGTATTTT. This codes for CASSFLTGGSTDTQYF.

This chain links TRBV5-1 with TRBJ2-5, with TRBD2 matching 8 bases. Germline CDR1 and CDR2: SGHRS and YFSETQ. J was trimmed by 5 bases and V by 0 bases; bases with no gene match: 3. This CDR3 is built from 14 residues. In DNA, the CDR3 is TGCGCCAGCAGCTTGGTTGGCGGGGGGGAGACCCAGTACTTC. This sequence encodes CASSLVGGGETQYF.

The sample holds one count of this clone. The rearrangement links TRBV2 to TRBJ1-5, with D possibly TRBD1 on 6 matching bases. The V gene lost 7 bases and the J gene lost 0 bases, with 13 bases spanning the gap. The CDR3 extends over 15 amino acids. The V gene's germline CDR1 is SNHLY and CDR2 FYNNEI. CDR3 residues: CASTETGNSNQPQHF. Here the CDR3 DNA reads TGTGCCAGCACTGAGACAGGCAATAGCAATCAGCCCCAGCATTTT.

This chain joins TRBV2 and TRBJ2-5; tentatively, D is TRBD2 (5 bases). The CDR3 is 14 amino acids. CDR1 and CDR2 from the germline V gene are SNHLY and FYNNEI. Trimming pared 5 bases from V and 5 bases from J, leaving 15 bases between. CDR3 loop: CASSRTERGETQYF. The CDR3 coding sequence is TGTGCCAGCAGTCGGACGGAAAGAGGGGAGACCCAGTACTTC.

This chain links TRBV4-2 with TRBJ1-1; D possibly corresponds to TRBD1 (5 bases). V was shortened by 0 bases and J by 4 bases, with 12 bases between the two germline ends. The CDR3 is 15 amino acids. Germline values: CDR1 LGHNA, CDR2 YNFKEQ. In DNA form, the CDR3 reads TGTGCCAGCAGCCAAGAGTCAGGGCCAGGCACTGAAGCTTTCTTT. Its translation: CASSQESGPGTEAFF.

The chain has TRBV4-1 and TRBJ2-1; D uncertain. CDR3 length equals 11 residues. Trimming shortened V by 4 bases and J by 5 bases, and 3 bases separated the two germline ends. Germline CDR1 and CDR2: MGHRA and YSYEKL. This chain's CDR3 is CASSRNNEQFF. The CDR3 bases are TGCGCCAGCAGCCGCAACAATGAGCAGTTCTTC.

This chain links TRBV19 with TRBJ1-4; 10 bases agree with TRBD1. The V segment lost 8 bases and the J segment 6 bases; nucleotides outside the gene matches: 9. Germline V gene sequence: CDR1 LNHDA, CDR2 SQIVND (reference sequence). The CDR3 runs 15 residues. CDR3 sequence (DNA): TGTGCCAGTCTCGCCGTGGGACAGGGGTATGAAAAACTGTTTTTT. As protein: CASLAVGQGYEKLFF.

This clone was counted once. This chain uses TRBV7-9 with TRBJ2-5; D gene uncertain. V was pared by 2 bases and J by 5 bases, with 3 bases between. There are 11 residues in the CDR3. Germline lookup yields CDR1 SEHNR and CDR2 FQNEAQ (reference sequence). DNA for the CDR3: TGTGCCAGCAGCTTATACGAGACCCAGTACTTC. Translation: CASSLYETQYF.

The chain has TRBV6-4 and TRBJ2-1, with D possibly TRBD2 on 6 matching bases. With 3 bases removed from V and 2 bases from J, the gap between germline ends came to 11 bases. In germline, CDR1 is MRHNA, CDR2 SNTAGT. CDR3 length: 15 amino acids. The CDR3 sequence is CASSERASAYNEQFF. DNA for the CDR3: TGTGCCAGCAGTGAAAGGGCTAGCGCCTACAATGAGCAGTTCTTC.

A note on this clone: Other DNA sequences in the sample encode the same CDR3. V gene TRBV30 combines with J gene TRBJ2-1, with D perhaps TRBD2 (6 bases). This CDR3 has 11 residues. V was pared by 1 base and J by 10 bases, with 8 bases between. Germline V gene data show CDR1 as GTSNPN and CDR2 as SVGIG (reference sequence). CDR3 bases: TGTGCCTGGAGTGGCGGGGTCGAGCAGTTCTTC. This sequence encodes CAWSGGVEQFF.

The chain combines TRBV15 with TRBJ2-3, with D possibly called TRBD1 or TRBD2 (5 bases each). The CDR3 runs to 15 residues. Germline values: CDR1 LNHNV, CDR2 YYDKDF (reference sequence). V was pared by 8 bases and J by 1 base, with 16 bases between. The CDR3 here is CATWSGLERTDTQYF. The CDR3 region has the DNA TGTGCCACCTGGTCGGGGCTTGAACGCACAGATACGCAGTATTTT.

This clone was counted a single time. The rearrangement uses TRBV6-5 and TRBJ2-3; 11 bases match TRBD2. CDR3 length: 16 amino acids. Germline CDR1 MNHEY, CDR2 SVGAGI. V gave up 0 bases and J gave up 3 bases; unmatched junction bases: 2. The CDR3: CASSYSASGRTDTQYF. The CDR3 DNA reads as TGTGCCAGCAGTTACTCGGCTAGCGGGAGGACAGATACGCAGTATTTT.

The V and J genes are TRBV19 and TRBJ1-5; D is possibly TRBD1 (5 bases). V was trimmed by 10 bases and J by 0 bases, leaving 13 bases between them. Germline V gene data show CDR1 as LNHDA and CDR2 as SQIVND (reference sequence). CDR3 length: 14 residues. The DNA for the CDR3 is TGTGCCACCCGGGGGGGGGATAGCAATCAGCCCCAGCATTTT. Protein: CATRGGDSNQPQHF.

V usage is TRBV18 and J usage is TRBJ2-1; 8 nucleotides align to TRBD1. This CDR3 is 16 amino acids long. V shed 3 bases and J 1 base; nucleotides not matched to a gene: 5. The germline V gene has CDR1 KGHSH and CDR2 LQKENI. CDR3 sequence (DNA): TGTGCCAGCTCACCCAAGACAGGGGAATCCTACAATGAGCAGTTCTTC. This gives the protein CASSPKTGESYNEQFF.

In this sample, this clone turned up a few times. The chain combines TRBV4-1 with TRBJ2-5; tentative D call: TRBD1 (6 bases). Germline V lookup: CDR1 MGHRA, CDR2 YSYEKL. Trimming left V 2 bases short and J 6 bases short, with 22 bases between. The CDR3 has 17 amino acids. The CDR3 region has the DNA TGCGCCAGCAGCCAATCTCTCGTCAGGGGCCGAGTGAAGACCCAGTACTTC. Its translation is CASSQSLVRGRVKTQYF.

The rearrangement uses TRBV6-6 and TRBJ1-2; TRBD1 aligns across 7 bases. V dropped 6 bases and J dropped 5; count of bases not matched to a gene: 9. CDR3 length equals 14 residues. Germline V gene lookup returns CDR1 MNHNY and CDR2 SVGAGI (reference sequence). The CDR3 coding sequence is TGTGCCAGCAGACCCACACAGGGGTATTATGGCTACACCTTC. Its translation is CASRPTQGYYGYTF.

V usage is TRBV5-1 and J usage is TRBJ2-7; 7 bases line up with TRBD1. Germline CDR1 is SGHRS and CDR2 is YFSETQ. J gave up 3 bases and V 4 bases, and 10 bases lay outside the gene matches. This CDR3 region has 15 residues. CDR3 region: CASSPLTGSGYEQYF. DNA for the CDR3: TGCGCCAGCAGCCCTTTGACAGGGAGCGGCTACGAGCAGTACTTC.

The chain combines TRBV19 with TRBJ2-2; TRBD1 matches 7 bases. The V and J ends lost 0 bases and 3 bases, in that order; junction bases with no gene match: 7. The CDR3 extends over 17 amino acids. The germline V gene encodes CDR1 LNHDA and CDR2 SQIVND (reference sequence). DNA for the CDR3: TGTGCCAGTAGTATAGATTTAAGGGGGCGCGACACCGGGGAGCTGTTTTTT. As protein: CASSIDLRGRDTGELFF.

CDR3 amino acids: CARSLGWEGQETDTQYF. As DNA, the CDR3 is TGTGCCAGAAGCTTAGGGTGGGAGGGCCAGGAGACAGATACGCAGTATTTT. The genes are TRBV7-5 and TRBJ2-3; no check of the table's D call, TRBD2, against the DNA was made. TRBV7-5 counts as a pseudogene. This CDR3 comprises 17 residues.